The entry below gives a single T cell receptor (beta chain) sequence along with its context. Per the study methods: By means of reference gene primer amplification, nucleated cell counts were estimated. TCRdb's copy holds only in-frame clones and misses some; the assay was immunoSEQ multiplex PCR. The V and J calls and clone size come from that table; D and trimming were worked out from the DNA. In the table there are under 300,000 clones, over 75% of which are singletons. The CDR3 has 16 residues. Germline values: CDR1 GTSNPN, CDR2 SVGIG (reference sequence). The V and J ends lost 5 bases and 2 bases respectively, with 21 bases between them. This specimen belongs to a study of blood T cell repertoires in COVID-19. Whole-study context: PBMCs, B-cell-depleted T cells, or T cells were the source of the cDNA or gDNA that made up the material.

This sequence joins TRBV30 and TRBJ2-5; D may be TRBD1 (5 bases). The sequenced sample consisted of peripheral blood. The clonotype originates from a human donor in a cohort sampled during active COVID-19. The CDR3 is CAWGRARPILQETQYF. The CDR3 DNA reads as TGTGCCTGGGGCAGGGCCCGTCCGATACTACAAGAGACCCAGTACTTC. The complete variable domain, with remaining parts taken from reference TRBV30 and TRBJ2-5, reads SQTIHQWPATLVQPVGSPLSLECTVEGTSNPNLYWYRQAAGRGLQLLFYSVGIGQISSEVPQNLSASRPQDRQFILSSKKLLLSDSGFYLCAWGRARPILQETQYFGPGTRLLVL.